The rows below give T cell receptor beta chains drawn from one sample of a study of cytomegalovirus exposure and HLA in healthy donors. Method: immunoSEQ multiplex PCR; TCRdb's copy keeps in-frame clones and lacks some. The sample includes some 150,000 clones, 9.7% of them seen just once. The sequenced material came from PBMCs. The receptors stem from a man between 45 and 60 years old in good health and CMV-seronegative. CDR3s include the opening cysteine and the closing phenylalanine or tryptophan. D genes are given only for firm matches. Size values are once, few and many counts, or a class for expanded clones, and some rows have none.

.	TRBD1	TRBV19	TRBJ1-2	TGTGCCAGTCGACAGGGGGCGAACTATGGCTACACCTTC	CASRQGANYGYTF
.	TRBD2	TRBV5-1	TRBJ2-3	TGCGCCAGCAGCCCCAGCGGGAGGAGCACAGATACGCAGTATTTT	CASSPSGRSTDTQYF
.	.	TRBV9	TRBJ2-1	TGTGCAAGCAGCGTACTGGCGGATGAGCAGTTCTTC	CASSVLADEQFF
.	TRBD2	TRBV9	TRBJ2-1	TGTGCCAGCAGTTCTCTAGCGGGGAACGCGTTCTTC	CASSSLAGNAFF
few	.	TRBV7-8	TRBJ2-2	TGTGCCAGCAGCTTTGAGGACAGCTACACCGGGGAGCTGTTTTTT	CASSFEDSYTGELFF
.	TRBD2	TRBV30	TRBJ2-7	TGTGCCTGGAGTGTACGGGGGGGGTACGAGCAGTACTTC	CAWSVRGGYEQYF
.	TRBD2	TRBV7-3	TRBJ2-2	TGTGCCAGCAGCTTATCCATAGCGGGAGGGGCCGGGGAGCTGTTTTTT	CASSLSIAGGAGELFF
.	TRBD2	TRBV13	TRBJ2-3	TGTGCCAGCAGTCGCGGGGGCGGGGGGGCAATTGGCACAGATACGCAGTATTTT	CASSRGGGGAIGTDTQYF
few	TRBD1	TRBV28	TRBJ2-7	TGTGCCAGCAGTTTATGGGGACAGGGGGCTTGGGAGCAGTACTTC	CASSLWGQGAWEQYF
.	TRBD2	TRBV28	TRBJ2-5	TGTGCCAGCAGTTCCCCCAGGGCGGGAGGGGAGACCCAGTACTTC	CASSSPRAGGETQYF
.	TRBD1	TRBV7-3	TRBJ1-2	TGTGCCAGCAGGAACTCCGGGACAGGGGTCCTTGGCTACACCTTC	CASRNSGTGVLGYTF
few	.	TRBV5-5	TRBJ2-6	TGTGCCAGCAGCCCTTGGGAGGGGGCCAACGTCCTGACTTTC	CASSPWEGANVLTF
.	TRBD1	TRBV2	TRBJ2-1	TGTGCCAGCAGTCTACAGGGGGCCCTGAACAATGAGCAGTTCTTC	CASSLQGALNNEQFF
.	.	TRBV5-1	TRBJ2-5	TGCGCCAGCAGTGGTCCTCGACAGGAGGAGACCCAGTACTTC	CASSGPRQEETQYF
.	.	TRBV5-6	TRBJ2-5	TGTGCCAGCAGCTTAGGACAGCCCCAAGAGACCCAGTACTTC	CASSLGQPQETQYF
.	.	TRBV7-2	TRBJ2-7	TGTGCCAGCAGCTTAACGCGCGAGCAGTACTTC	CASSLTREQYF
.	TRBD2	TRBV19	TRBJ2-5	TGTGCCAGTAGAATGGGGCGGGAGGCCCTTTGGGAGACCCAGTACTTC	CASRMGREALWETQYF